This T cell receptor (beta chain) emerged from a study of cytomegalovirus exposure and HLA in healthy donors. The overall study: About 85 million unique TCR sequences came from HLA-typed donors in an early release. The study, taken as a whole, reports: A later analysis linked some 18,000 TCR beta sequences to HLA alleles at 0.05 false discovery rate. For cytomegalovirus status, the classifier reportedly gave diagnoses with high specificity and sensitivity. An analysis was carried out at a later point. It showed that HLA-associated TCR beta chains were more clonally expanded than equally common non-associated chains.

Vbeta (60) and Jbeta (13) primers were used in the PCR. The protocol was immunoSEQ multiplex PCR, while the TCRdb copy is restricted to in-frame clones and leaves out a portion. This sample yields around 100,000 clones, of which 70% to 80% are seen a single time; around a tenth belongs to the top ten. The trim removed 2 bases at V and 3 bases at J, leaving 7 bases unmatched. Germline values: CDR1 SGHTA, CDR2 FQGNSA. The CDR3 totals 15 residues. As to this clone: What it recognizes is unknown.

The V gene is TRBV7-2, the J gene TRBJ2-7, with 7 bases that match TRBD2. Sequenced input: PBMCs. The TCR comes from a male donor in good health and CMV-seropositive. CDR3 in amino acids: CASSLQASGNYEQYF. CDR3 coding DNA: TGTGCCAGCAGCTTACAGGCTAGCGGAAACTACGAGCAGTACTTC. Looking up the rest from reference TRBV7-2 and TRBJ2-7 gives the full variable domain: GAGVSQSPSNKVTEKGKDVELRCDPISGHTALYWYRQSLGQGLEFLIYFQGNSAPDKSGLPSDRFSAERTGGSVSTLTIQRTQQEDSAVYLCASSLQASGNYEQYFGPGTRLTVT.